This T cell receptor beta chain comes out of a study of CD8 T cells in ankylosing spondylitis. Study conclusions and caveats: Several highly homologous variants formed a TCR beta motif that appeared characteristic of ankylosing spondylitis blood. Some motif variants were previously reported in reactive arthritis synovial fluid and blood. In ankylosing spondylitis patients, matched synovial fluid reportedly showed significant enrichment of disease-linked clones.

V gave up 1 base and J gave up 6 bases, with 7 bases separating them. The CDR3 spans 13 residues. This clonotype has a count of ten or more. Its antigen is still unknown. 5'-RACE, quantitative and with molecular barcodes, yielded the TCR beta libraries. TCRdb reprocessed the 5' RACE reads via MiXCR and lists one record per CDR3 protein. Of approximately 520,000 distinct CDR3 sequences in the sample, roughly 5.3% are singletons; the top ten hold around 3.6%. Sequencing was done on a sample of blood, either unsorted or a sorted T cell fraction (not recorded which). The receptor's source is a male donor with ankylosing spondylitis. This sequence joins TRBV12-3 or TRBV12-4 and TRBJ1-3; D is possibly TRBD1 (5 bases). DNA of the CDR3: TGTGCCAGCAGTTTAGAGGGGTCAAACACCATATATTTT. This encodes CASSLEGSNTIYF.